Described below is a single T cell receptor (beta chain) sequence and its context. Germline V lookup: CDR1 GTSNPN, CDR2 SVGIG (reference sequence). CDR3 size: 13 residues. The source of the sample is a study of blood T cell repertoires in COVID-19. As for the study in general: Collection of acute and convalescent COVID-19 samples took place in the United States, Italy and Spain. In each case, the material was cDNA or gDNA derived from T cells, B-cell-depleted T cells, or PBMCs.

Clones were sequenced by immunoSEQ multiplex PCR, and TCRdb holds only the in-frame ones, with some missing. The top ten clones hold 5.5% to 8% of a sample with a few hundred thousand clones, approximately 87% of them seen once. This TCR was sampled from a man aged 55 to 70 who had recovered from COVID-19. Sequenced: peripheral blood. The J gene is TRBJ2-5, the V gene TRBV30, with TRBD1 matching 9 bases. The CDR3 loop is CASRGGTGETQYF. The CDR3 bases are TGTGCTTCGAGGGGGGGGACAGGGGAGACCCAGTACTTC.